The rows below give T cell receptor beta chains drawn from one sample of a study of blood T cell repertoires in COVID-19. The table came from immunoSEQ multiplex PCR; TCRdb's copy has only in-frame clones and leaves some out. The data contain hundreds of thousands of clones, around 84% of them seen just once; the ten biggest clones take up 3.5% to 5%. Sequenced sample: PBMCs or T cells enriched from blood (not recorded which). The receptor source for this set is a young man who had recovered from COVID-19. The CDR3 runs from the conserved cysteine through the conserved F or W. D genes are given only for firm matches.

d_call v_call cdr3_aa
TRBD2 TRBV5-1 CASSYSLAGATDTQYF
TRBD1 TRBV6-2/TRBV6-3 CASSDLQGAQETQYF
. TRBV24-1 CATSDPRGAGGYTF
. TRBV25-1 CASSDYGQLNTGELFF
TRBD2 TRBV5-1 CASRATGTSDTQYF
. TRBV5-4 CASSLARAGANVLTF
. TRBV27 CASSFSIRVEDGELFF
TRBD1 TRBV11-3 CASSLTGDGTEAFF
. TRBV7-2 CASSPDRWSPLHF
TRBD1 TRBV24-1 CATSDGPGQGLTSVANVLTF
. TRBV14 CASSGAVYEQYF
TRBD1 TRBV29-1 CSVRDRGIETQYF
. TRBV7-9 CASSPGFGYGYTF
TRBD2 TRBV19 CASSIERLAGFGTDTQYF
TRBD2 TRBV5-1 CASVAGNTDTQYF
TRBD1 TRBV18 CASSATGGPHNEQFF
TRBD2 TRBV2 CASSVGTIYEQYF
TRBD1 TRBV24-1 CATSEGTGLSYNEQFF
TRBD1 TRBV15 CATSLHLGQGHEQYF
. TRBV18 CASSYGGGTEAFF
. TRBV19 CASSMSVRGTGNQPQHF
. TRBV3-1/TRBV3-2 CASSQEAGSGNTIYF
. TRBV10-3 CAISDVTTSYEQYF
. TRBV29-1 CSVGEGPYNEQFF
TRBD1 TRBV28 CASSPGGTAVGETQYF
TRBD1 TRBV19 CASSIGAGGGYGYTF
TRBD1 TRBV11-3 CASSNRGRGYTEAFF
. TRBV21-1 CASTTREDREEPYNEQFF
. TRBV19 CASSKGGTGLGGPTLKEQYF
. TRBV7-9 CASSPVETGTPFSYGYTF
. TRBV19 CASSIVWGHEQFF
TRBD2 TRBV7-7 CASSYGSGGTETQYF
TRBD2 TRBV19 CASSIVAAGDVDEQFF
TRBD1 TRBV29-1 CSVRDRTYEQYF
. TRBV20-1 CSAGAGAEAFF
TRBD2 TRBV4-1 CASSHPRGRTSGGTDTGELFF
TRBD1 TRBV29-1 CSVGRDRTYEQYF
. TRBV11-3 CASSLDLVYGYTF
TRBD2 TRBV30 CAWGAGAAKNIQYF
. TRBV6-1 CASSEFDRFSGELFF
. TRBV5-6 CASSRLTEEAFF
. TRBV29-1 CSAGGGAHGYTF
. TRBV20-1 CSASTGTGANVLTF
. TRBV19 CASRQVDSSNQPQHF
. TRBV6-5 CASSPQVQPQHF
TRBD2 TRBV18 CASSPVGAGAAYEQYF
TRBD2 TRBV19 CASSLAGVVGEQYF
. TRBV15 CATSREQSIDEAFF
. TRBV19 CASSIRSRAKNIQYF
. TRBV6-5 CASRRGRNTGELFF
TRBD1 TRBV29-1 CSVVGQGKGYTEAFF
. TRBV28 CASSLSGQPQHF
. TRBV7-8 CASSLVGRVSTNEQFF
. TRBV11-2 CASRRAEGRETQYF
TRBD1 TRBV6-6 CASSRRQSGQGTRSPLHF
TRBD1 TRBV4-2 CASSQGVRDRDEELNYGYTF
. TRBV12-3/TRBV12-4 CASSLRGQEQYF
TRBD1 TRBV28 CASRSRGTENEKLFF
TRBD1 TRBV11-3 CASSRRQGASYEQYF